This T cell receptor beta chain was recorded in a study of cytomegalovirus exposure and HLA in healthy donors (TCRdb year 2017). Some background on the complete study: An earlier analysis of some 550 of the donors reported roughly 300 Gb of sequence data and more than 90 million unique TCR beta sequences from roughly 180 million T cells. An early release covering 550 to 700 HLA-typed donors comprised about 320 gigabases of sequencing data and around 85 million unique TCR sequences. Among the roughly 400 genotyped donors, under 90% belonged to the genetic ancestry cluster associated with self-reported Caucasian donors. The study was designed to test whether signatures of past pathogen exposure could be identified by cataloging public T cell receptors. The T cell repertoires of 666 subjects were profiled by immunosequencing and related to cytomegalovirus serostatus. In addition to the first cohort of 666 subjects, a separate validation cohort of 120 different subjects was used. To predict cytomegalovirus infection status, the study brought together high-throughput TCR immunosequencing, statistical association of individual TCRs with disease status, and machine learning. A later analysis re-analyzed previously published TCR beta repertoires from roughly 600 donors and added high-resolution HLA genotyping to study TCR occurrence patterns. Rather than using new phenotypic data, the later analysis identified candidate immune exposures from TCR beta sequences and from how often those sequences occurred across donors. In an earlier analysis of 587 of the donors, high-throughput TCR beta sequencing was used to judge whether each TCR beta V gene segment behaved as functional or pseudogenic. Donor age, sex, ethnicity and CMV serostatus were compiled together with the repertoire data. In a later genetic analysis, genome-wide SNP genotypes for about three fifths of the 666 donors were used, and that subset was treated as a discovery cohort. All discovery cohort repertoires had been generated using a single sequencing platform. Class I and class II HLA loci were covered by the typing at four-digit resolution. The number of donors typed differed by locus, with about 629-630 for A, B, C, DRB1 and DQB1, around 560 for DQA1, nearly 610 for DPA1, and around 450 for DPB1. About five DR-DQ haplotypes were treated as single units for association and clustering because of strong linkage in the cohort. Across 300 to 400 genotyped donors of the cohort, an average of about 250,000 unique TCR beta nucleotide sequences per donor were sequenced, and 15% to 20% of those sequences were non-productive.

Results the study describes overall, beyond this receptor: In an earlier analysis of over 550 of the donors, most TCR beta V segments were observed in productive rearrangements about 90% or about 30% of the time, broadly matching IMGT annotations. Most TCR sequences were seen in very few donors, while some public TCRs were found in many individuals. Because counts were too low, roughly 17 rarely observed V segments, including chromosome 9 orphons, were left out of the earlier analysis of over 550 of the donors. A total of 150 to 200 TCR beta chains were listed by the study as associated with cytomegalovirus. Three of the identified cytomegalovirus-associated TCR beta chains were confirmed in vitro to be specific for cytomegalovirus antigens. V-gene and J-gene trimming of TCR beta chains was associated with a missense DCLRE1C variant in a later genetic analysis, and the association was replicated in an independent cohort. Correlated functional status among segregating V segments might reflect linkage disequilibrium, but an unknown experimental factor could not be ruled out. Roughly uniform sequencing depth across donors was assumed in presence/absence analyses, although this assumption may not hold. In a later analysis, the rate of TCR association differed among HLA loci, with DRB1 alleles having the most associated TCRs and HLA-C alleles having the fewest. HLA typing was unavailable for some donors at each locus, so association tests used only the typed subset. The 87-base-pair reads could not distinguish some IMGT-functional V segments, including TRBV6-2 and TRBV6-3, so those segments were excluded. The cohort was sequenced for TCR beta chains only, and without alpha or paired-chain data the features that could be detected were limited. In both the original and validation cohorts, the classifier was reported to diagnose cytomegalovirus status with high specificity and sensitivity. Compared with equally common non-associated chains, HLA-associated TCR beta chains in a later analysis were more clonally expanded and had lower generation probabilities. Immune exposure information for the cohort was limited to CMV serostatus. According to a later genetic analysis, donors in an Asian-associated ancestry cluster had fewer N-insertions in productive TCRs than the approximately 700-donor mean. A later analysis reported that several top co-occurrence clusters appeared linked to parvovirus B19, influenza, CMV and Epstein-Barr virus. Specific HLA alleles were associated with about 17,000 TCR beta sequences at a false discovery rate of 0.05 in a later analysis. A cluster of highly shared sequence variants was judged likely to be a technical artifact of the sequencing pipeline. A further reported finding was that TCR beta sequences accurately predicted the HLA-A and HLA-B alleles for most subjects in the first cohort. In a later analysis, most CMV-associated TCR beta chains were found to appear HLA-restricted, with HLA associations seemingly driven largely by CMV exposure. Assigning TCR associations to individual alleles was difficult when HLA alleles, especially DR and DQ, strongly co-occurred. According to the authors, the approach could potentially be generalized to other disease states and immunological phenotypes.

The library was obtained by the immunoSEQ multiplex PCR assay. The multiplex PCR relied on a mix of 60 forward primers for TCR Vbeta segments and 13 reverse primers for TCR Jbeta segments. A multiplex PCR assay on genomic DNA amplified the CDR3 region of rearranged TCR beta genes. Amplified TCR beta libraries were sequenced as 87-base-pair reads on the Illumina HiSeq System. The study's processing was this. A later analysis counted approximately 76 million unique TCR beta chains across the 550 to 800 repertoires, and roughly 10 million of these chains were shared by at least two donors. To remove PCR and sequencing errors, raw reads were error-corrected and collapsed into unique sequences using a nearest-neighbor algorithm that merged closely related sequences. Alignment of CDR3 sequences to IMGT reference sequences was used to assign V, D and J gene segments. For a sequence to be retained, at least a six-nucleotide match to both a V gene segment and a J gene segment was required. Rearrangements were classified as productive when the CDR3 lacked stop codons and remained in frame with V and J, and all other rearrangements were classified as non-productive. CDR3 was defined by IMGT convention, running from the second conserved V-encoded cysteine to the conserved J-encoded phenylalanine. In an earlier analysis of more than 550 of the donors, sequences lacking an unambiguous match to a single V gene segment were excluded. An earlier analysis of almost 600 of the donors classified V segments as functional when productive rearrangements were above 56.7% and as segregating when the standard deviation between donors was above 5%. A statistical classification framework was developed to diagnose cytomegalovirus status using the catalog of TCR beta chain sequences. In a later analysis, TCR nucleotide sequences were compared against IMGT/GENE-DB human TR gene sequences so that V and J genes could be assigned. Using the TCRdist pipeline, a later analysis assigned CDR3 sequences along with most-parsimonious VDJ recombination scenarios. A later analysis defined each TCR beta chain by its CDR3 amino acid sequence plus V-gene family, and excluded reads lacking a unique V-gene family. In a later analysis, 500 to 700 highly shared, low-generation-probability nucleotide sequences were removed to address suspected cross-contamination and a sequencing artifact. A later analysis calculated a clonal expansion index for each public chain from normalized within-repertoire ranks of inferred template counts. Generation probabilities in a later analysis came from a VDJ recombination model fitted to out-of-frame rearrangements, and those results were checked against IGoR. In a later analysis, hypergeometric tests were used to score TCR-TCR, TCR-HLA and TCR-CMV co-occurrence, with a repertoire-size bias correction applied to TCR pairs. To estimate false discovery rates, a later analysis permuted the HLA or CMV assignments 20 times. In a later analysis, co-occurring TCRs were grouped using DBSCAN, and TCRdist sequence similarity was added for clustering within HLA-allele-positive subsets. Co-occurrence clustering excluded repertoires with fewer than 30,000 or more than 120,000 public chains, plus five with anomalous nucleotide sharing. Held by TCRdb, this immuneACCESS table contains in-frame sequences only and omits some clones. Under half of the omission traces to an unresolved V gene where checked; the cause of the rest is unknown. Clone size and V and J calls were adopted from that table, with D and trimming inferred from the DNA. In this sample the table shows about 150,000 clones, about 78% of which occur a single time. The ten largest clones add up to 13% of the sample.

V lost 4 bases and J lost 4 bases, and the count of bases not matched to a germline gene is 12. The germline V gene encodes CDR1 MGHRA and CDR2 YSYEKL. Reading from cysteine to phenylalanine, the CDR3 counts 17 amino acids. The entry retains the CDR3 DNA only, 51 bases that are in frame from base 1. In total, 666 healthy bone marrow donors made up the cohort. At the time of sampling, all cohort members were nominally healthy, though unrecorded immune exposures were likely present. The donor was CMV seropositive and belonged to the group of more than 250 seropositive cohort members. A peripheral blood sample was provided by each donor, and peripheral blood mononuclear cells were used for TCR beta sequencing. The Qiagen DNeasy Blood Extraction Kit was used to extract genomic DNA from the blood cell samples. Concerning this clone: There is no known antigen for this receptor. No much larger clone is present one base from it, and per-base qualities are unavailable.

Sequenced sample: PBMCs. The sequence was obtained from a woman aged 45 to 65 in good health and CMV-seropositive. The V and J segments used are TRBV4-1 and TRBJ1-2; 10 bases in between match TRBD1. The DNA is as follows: TGCGCCAGCAGCCGCCGGGACAGGGGTCCTCGGGGCTATGGCTACACCTTC. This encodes CASSRRDRGPRGYGYTF.